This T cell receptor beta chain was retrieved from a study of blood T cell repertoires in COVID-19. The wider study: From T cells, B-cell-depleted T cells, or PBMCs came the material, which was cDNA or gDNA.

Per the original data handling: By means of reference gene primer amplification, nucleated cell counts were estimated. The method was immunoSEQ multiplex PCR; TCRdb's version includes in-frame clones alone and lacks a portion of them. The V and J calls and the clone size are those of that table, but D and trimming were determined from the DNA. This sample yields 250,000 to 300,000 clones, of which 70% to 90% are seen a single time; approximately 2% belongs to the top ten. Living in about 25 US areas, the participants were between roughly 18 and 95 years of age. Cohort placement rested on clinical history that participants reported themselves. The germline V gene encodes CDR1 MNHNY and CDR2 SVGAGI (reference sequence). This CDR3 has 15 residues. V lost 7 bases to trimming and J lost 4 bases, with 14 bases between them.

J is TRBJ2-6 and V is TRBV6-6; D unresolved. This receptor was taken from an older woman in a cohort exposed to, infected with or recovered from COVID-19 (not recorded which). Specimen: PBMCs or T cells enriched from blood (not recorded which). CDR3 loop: CASTEMAVGANVLTF. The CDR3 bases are TGTGCCAGCACAGAAATGGCGGTGGGGGCCAACGTCCTGACTTTC.